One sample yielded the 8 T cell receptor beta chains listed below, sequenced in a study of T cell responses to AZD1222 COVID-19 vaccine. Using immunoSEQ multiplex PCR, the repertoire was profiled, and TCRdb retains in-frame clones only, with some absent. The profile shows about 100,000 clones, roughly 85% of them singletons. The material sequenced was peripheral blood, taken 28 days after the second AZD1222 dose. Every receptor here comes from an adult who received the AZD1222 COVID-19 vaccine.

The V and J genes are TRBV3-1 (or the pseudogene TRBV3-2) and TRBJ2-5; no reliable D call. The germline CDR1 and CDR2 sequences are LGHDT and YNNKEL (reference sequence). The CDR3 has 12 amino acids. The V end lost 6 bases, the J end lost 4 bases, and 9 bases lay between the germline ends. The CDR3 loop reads CASSIMGETQYF. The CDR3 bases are TGTGCCAGCAGTATAATGGGAGAGACCCAGTACTTC.

The CDR3 loop reads CASLRLAGVDNEQFF. CDR3 DNA: TGCGCCAGCTTGCGGCTAGCGGGAGTGGACAATGAGCAGTTCTTC. This chain uses TRBV5-1 with TRBJ2-1; 10 positions match TRBD2. The CDR3 is made up of 15 amino acids. Germline V lookup: CDR1 SGHRS, CDR2 YFSETQ. V shed 7 bases and J 5 bases; nucleotides not matched to a gene: 9.

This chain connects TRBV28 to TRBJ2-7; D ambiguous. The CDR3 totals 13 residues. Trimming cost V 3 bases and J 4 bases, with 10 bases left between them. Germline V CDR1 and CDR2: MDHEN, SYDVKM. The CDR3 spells CASSLGPGYEQYF. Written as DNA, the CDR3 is TGTGCCAGCAGTTTGGGCCCCGGGTACGAGCAGTACTTC.

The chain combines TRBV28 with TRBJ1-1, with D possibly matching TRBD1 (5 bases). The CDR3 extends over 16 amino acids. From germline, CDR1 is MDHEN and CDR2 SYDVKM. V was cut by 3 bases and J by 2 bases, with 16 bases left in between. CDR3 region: CASSLLGAGANTEAFF. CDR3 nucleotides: TGTGCCAGCAGTTTGTTAGGGGCTGGAGCTAACACTGAAGCTTTCTTT.

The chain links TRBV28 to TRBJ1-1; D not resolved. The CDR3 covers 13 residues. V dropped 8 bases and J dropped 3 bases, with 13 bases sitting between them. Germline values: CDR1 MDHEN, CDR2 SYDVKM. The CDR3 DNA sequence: TGTGCCAGCTCACTCGGATTCGACACTGAAGCTTTCTTT. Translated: CASSLGFDTEAFF.

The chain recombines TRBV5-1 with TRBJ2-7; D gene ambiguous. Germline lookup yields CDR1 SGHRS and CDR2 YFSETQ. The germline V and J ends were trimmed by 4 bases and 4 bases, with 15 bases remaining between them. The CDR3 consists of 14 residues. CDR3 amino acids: CASSPGPEKYEQYF. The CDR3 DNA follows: TGCGCCAGCAGCCCGGGCCCGGAGAAGTACGAGCAGTACTTC.

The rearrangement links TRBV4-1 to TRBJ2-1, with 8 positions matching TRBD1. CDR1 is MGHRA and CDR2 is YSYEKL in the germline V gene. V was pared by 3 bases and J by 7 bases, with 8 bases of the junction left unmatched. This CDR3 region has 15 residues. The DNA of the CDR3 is TGCGCCAGCAGCCAGCCGACAGGGGATAGGAATGAGCAGTTCTTC. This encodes CASSQPTGDRNEQFF.

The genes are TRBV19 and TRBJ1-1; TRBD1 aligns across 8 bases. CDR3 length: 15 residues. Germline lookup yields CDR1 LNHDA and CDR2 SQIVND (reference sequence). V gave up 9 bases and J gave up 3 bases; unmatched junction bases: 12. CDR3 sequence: CASKRQGKGDTEAFF. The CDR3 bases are TGTGCCAGCAAACGACAGGGGAAGGGGGACACTGAAGCTTTCTTT.